These 22 T cell receptor beta chains were all obtained from the same sample, sequenced in a study of Ad26.COV2.S vaccination and SARS-CoV-2 variants (TCRdb year 2021). The sample's treatment or condition label, decoded: some 20 received Ad26.COV2.S at low or high dose, single or two shots; about five received placebo; per-sample allocation not given. Repertoires of vaccine and placebo recipients were sequenced from samples taken on day 63 after the first injection. Libraries were built with the immunoSEQ multiplex PCR assay. As stored in TCRdb, this immuneACCESS dataset retains in-frame rearrangements with V and J assigned. A fraction of the clones does not appear; measured against another copy, unresolved V genes explain less than half of the discrepancy, and the remainder lacks a known reason. The sample table lists 400,000 or so clones, around 85% of them with a count of one. The top ten clones comprise approximately 3.7% of the sample.

The source material was peripheral blood, sampled in a trial of Ad26.COV2.S vaccine versus placebo. The receptors originated from a person aged 18-60 years who received the Ad26.COV2.S COVID-19 vaccine or a placebo.

This clone was picked up a small number of times. V usage is TRBV6-1 and J usage is TRBJ2-1; 7 nucleotides align to TRBD2. The germline CDR1 and CDR2 sequences are MNHNS and SASEGT. The CDR3 loop spans 15 amino acids. V was clipped by 2 bases and J by 0 bases; unmatched bases: 1. Here the CDR3 DNA reads TGTGCCAGCAGTGAACGGGACTACTCCTACAATGAGCAGTTCTTC. Its translation: CASSERDYSYNEQFF.

V and J are TRBV7-2 and TRBJ1-2; D is unclear. Germline CDR1 is SGHTA and CDR2 is FQGNSA. The CDR3 extends over 11 amino acids. The germline V and J ends were trimmed by 5 bases and 8 bases, with 9 bases remaining between them. DNA of the CDR3: TGTGCCAGCAGCCAGGACGGCGGCTACACCTTC. It translates to CASSQDGGYTF.

The genes are TRBV5-8 and TRBJ1-1; D is possibly TRBD1 (5 bases). V lost 7 bases and J 10 bases, leaving 11 bases between the germline ends. The CDR3 spans 10 residues. Germline CDR1 is SGHTS and CDR2 is YDEGEE. CDR3 in amino acids: CASPPTGAFF. CDR3 DNA sequence: TGTGCCAGCCCCCCAACAGGAGCTTTCTTT.

This chain links TRBV24-1 with TRBJ1-5, with 7 bases that match TRBD1. There are 13 residues in the CDR3. J gave up 9 bases and V 4 bases, and 5 bases lay outside the gene matches. Looked up from germline, CDR1 is KGHDR and CDR2 is SFDVKD. CDR3 residues: CATSEADRAPQHF. CDR3 bases: TGTGCCACCAGTGAGGCTGACAGGGCGCCCCAGCATTTT.

This chain uses TRBV7-9 with TRBJ2-7; D is possibly TRBD2 (6 bases). There are 15 residues in the CDR3. In germline, CDR1 is SEHNR, CDR2 FQNEAQ (reference sequence). Between the trimmed V and J ends, which lost 3 bases and 1 base, there was a span of 13 bases. The CDR3 nucleotides read TGTGCCAGCAGCTTTGAGCAGGGAGGATCCTACGAGCAGTACTTC. Residues: CASSFEQGGSYEQYF.

The chain is built from TRBV29-1 and TRBJ1-2; D ambiguous. CDR3 length equals 12 residues. V dropped 7 bases and J dropped 5 bases, with 14 bases sitting between them. CDR1 is SQVTM, CDR2 ANQGSEA, per germline. The CDR3 nucleotides are TGCAGCGGTTTGGCGGGAGGGTATGGCTACACCTTC. Amino acid sequence: CSGLAGGYGYTF. Full variable domain (outside the CDR3, taken from reference TRBV29-1 and TRBJ1-2): SAVISQKPSRDICQRGTSLTIQCQVDSQVTMMFWYRQQPGQSLTLIATANQGSEATYESGFVIDKFPISRPNLTFSTLTVSNMSPEDSSIYLCSGLAGGYGYTFGSGTRLTVV.

This chain uses TRBV5-1 with TRBJ2-7; 10 bases align to TRBD1. CDR3 size: 14 residues. Germline V CDR1 and CDR2: SGHRS, YFSETQ. Losses at the gene ends were 0 bases for V and 7 bases for J; bases not matched to a gene: 4. The DNA for the CDR3 is TGCGCCAGCAGCTTGGGACAGGGGGCTAGGGAGCAGTACTTC. Translating gives CASSLGQGAREQYF.

The chain joins TRBV19 to TRBJ1-6, with a possible D match to TRBD1 (5 bases). Trimming removed 3 bases from V and 7 bases from J, with 10 bases in between. Germline V gene sequence: CDR1 LNHDA, CDR2 SQIVND (reference sequence). The CDR3 sequence is 14 residues long. Here the CDR3 DNA reads TGTGCCAGTAGTATCGGCGGGGGGAATTCACCCCTCCACTTT. It encodes CASSIGGGNSPLHF. Filled out from reference TRBV19 and TRBJ1-6, the complete variable domain reads DGGITQSPKYLFRKEGQNVTLSCEQNLNHDAMYWYRQDPGQGLRLIYYSQIVNDFQKGDIAEGYSVSREKKESFPLTVTSAQKNPTAFYLCASSIGGGNSPLHFGNGTRLTVT.

With regard to this clone: Other DNA variants within this sample encode the same CDR3. V usage is TRBV10-3 and J usage is TRBJ1-4, with unresolved D. V was clipped by 3 bases and J by 5 bases, with 7 bases between them. This CDR3 spans 13 amino acids. The V gene's germline CDR1 is ENHRY and CDR2 SYGVKD. CDR3 DNA sequence: TGTGCCATCAGTGATGGGGAAAATGAAAAACTGTTTTTT. This codes for CAISDGENEKLFF.

This clone was observed a few times. This chain links TRBV7-2 with TRBJ2-7; no definite D call. Trimming left V 3 bases short and J 2 bases short, with 8 bases between. Germline CDR1 reads SGHTA; CDR2 reads FQGNSA. The CDR3 has 13 amino acids. The CDR3 spells CASSFYSPYEQYF. In nucleotides, the CDR3 is TGTGCCAGCAGCTTCTACAGTCCCTACGAGCAGTACTTC.

V and J are TRBV10-3 and TRBJ1-1, with D perhaps matching TRBD1 (6 bases). Germline V gives CDR1 ENHRY, CDR2 SYGVKD. The CDR3 extends over 14 amino acids. V lost 2 bases and J lost 1, with 8 bases in between. CDR3 in DNA: TGTGCCATCAGTGAGGGGACACCGAACACTGAAGCTTTCTTT. It yields the protein CAISEGTPNTEAFF.

V usage is TRBV3-1 (or the pseudogene TRBV3-2) and J usage is TRBJ1-4; D is perhaps TRBD1 (5 bases). CDR1 and CDR2 (germline): LGHDT, YNNKEL (reference sequence). Trimming pared 2 bases from V and 2 bases from J, leaving 9 bases between. This CDR3 spans 15 amino acids. CDR3 amino acids: CASSQMAGTNEKLFF. CDR3 sequence (DNA): TGTGCCAGCAGCCAAATGGCAGGGACTAATGAAAAACTGTTTTTT.

The CDR3 loop is CASTTGGQQPQHF. CDR3 nucleotides: TGTGCCAGCACCACGGGGGGCCAACAGCCCCAGCATTTT. The chain joins TRBV6-5 to TRBJ1-5, with a possible D match to TRBD1 (6 bases). The V and J ends lost 7 bases and 7 bases respectively, with 14 bases between them. From germline, CDR1 is MNHEY and CDR2 SVGAGI. There are 13 residues in the CDR3.

The sample holds one count of this clone. The CDR3 sequence is CASSPGHRPVEQYF. The CDR3 DNA sequence: TGTGCCAGTAGCCCGGGACACCGTCCGGTCGAGCAGTACTTC. The V call is TRBV19, the J call TRBJ2-7, with D possibly TRBD1 on 6 matching bases. This CDR3 has 14 residues. From germline, CDR1 is LNHDA and CDR2 SQIVND (reference sequence). The V and J ends lost 6 bases and 6 bases respectively, with 18 bases between them.

The chain recombines TRBV9 with TRBJ1-6; D unresolved. The CDR3 consists of 14 residues. Trimming left V 2 bases short and J 5 bases short, with 8 bases between. Germline CDR1 SGDLS, CDR2 YYNGEE. The DNA for the CDR3 is TGTGCCAGCAGCGTGAGTCCCAATAATTCACCCCTCCACTTT. Residues: CASSVSPNNSPLHF.

The chain has TRBV7-9 and TRBJ1-1, with TRBD1 as a possible D gene (5 bases). V was cut by 5 bases and J by 0 bases, with 16 bases left in between. CDR3 length: 16 amino acids. The germline V gene has CDR1 SEHNR and CDR2 FQNEAQ (reference sequence). CDR3 sequence: CASSTGTGKLNTEAFF. The CDR3 DNA sequence: TGTGCCAGCAGCACGGGGACCGGTAAACTGAACACTGAAGCTTTCTTT. Variable domain in full (rest from reference TRBV7-9 and TRBJ1-1): DTGVSQNPRHKITKRGQNVTFRCDPISEHNRLYWYRQTLGQGPEFLTYFQNEAQLEKSRLLSDRFSAERPKGSFSTLEIQRTEQGDSAMYLCASSTGTGKLNTEAFFGQGTRLTVV.

The chain carries TRBV29-1 and TRBJ1-1; TRBD1 agrees at 7 bases. Germline loops: CDR1 SQVTM, CDR2 ANQGSEA. The length of the CDR3 is 12 residues. Trimming took 6 bases from V and 3 from J; bases not matched to a gene: 4. Here the CDR3 DNA reads TGCAGCGTCGATCAGGGGGACACTGAAGCTTTCTTT. Protein sequence: CSVDQGDTEAFF.

This clone was recorded once. The chain combines TRBV10-3 with TRBJ2-5, with no clear D. The CDR3 runs 17 residues. Trimming took off 0 bases at V and 5 bases at J, with 19 bases between the two ends. Germline V gene sequence: CDR1 ENHRY, CDR2 SYGVKD. DNA of the CDR3: TGTGCCATCAGTGAGTCCCTCCTTAACAGCGCAAGGGAGACCCAGTACTTC. Its translation is CAISESLLNSARETQYF.

A single count supports this clone. The genes are TRBV5-4 and TRBJ2-3; D ambiguous. The CDR3 runs 13 residues. Germline-derived CDR1 and CDR2 are SGHNT and YYREEE (reference sequence). V lost 1 base and J lost 2, with 5 bases in between. The CDR3 is CASSLSTTDTQYF. The CDR3 DNA sequence: TGTGCCAGCAGCTTGTCCACCACAGATACGCAGTATTTT.

This clone was seen a few times. The chain carries TRBV7-2 and TRBJ2-7; 8 positions agree with TRBD1. The trim removed 3 bases at V and 3 bases at J, leaving 4 bases unmatched. This CDR3 has 14 residues. Germline values: CDR1 SGHTA, CDR2 FQGNSA. CDR3 nucleotides: TGTGCCAGCAGCTTCTCCGGACAGGGCTACGAGCAGTACTTC. Amino acid sequence: CASSFSGQGYEQYF.

The chain carries TRBV23-1 and TRBJ1-2; D possibly corresponds to TRBD1 (6 bases). TRBV23-1 is treated as an ORF (open reading frame) with a function not yet certain. V was pared by 3 bases and J by 8 bases, with 22 bases between. This CDR3 region has 16 residues. The CDR3 coding sequence is TGCGCCAGCAGTCACCCACTGCGCCCGGGACACGAGGGCTACACCTTC. Its translation is CASSHPLRPGHEGYTF.

V is TRBV30 and J is TRBJ1-1, with unresolved D. The CDR3 covers 13 residues. The germline V and J ends were trimmed by 0 bases and 11 bases, with 16 bases remaining between them. CDR1 and CDR2 from the germline V gene are GTSNPN and SVGIG (reference sequence). CDR3 amino acids: CAWSVGPLRAAFF. The CDR3 nucleotides read TGTGCCTGGAGTGTCGGTCCGCTTCGAGCTGCTTTCTTT.